The 27 T cell receptor beta chains in this list originate from one sample, sequenced in a study of T cells in Graves' hyperthyroidism and ophthalmopathy. Amplification targeted TCR beta CDR3 regions from RNA transcripts. HTBI primers were employed in a first-round RT-PCR of the TCR CDR3. TCRdb itself ran the multiplex PCR reads through MiXCR, one entry per CDR3 protein. The sample carries 490,000 or so distinct CDR3 sequences, 15% to 20% recorded once. Sequenced: blood. These TCRs come from a woman aged 30 to 39 with Graves' ophthalmopathy.

Only a few counts were recorded for this clonotype. The J gene is TRBJ2-7, the V gene TRBV5-1; D is ambiguous. Germline lookup yields CDR1 SGHRS and CDR2 YFSETQ. V was trimmed by 2 bases and J by 2 bases, leaving 8 bases between them. This CDR3 has 13 residues. This CDR3 is CASSLKVPYEQYF. The CDR3, as DNA: TGCGCCAGCAGCTTAAAGGTTCCCTACGAGCAGTACTTC.

This clonotype has a count of ten or more. The chain employs TRBV11-3 and TRBJ2-7; D gene unclear. Germline lookup yields CDR1 SGHNT and CDR2 YENEEA. V gave up 1 base and J gave up 3 bases, with 7 bases separating them. The CDR3 covers 13 residues. The CDR3 sequence is CASSLGADYEQYF. For the CDR3, the DNA is TGTGCCAGCAGCTTAGGGGCAGACTACGAGCAGTACTTC.

This clonotype was picked up a small number of times. The gene calls are TRBV28 and TRBJ2-3, with TRBD1 as a possible D gene (5 bases). Between the trimmed V and J ends, which lost 7 bases and 2 bases, there was a span of 16 bases. Germline CDR1 reads MDHEN; CDR2 reads SYDVKM. The CDR3 has 15 amino acids. CDR3 residues: CASTITSGNTDTQYF. CDR3 sequence (DNA): TGTGCCAGCACCATTACGTCAGGGAACACAGATACGCAGTATTTT.

This clonotype was counted between two and nine times. This rearrangement joins TRBV19 to TRBJ2-3, with TRBD2 identical over 9 bases. This CDR3 is 15 amino acids long. Germline assignment: CDR1 LNHDA and CDR2 SQIVND (reference sequence). Trimming at V came to 6 bases and at J to 4 bases, leaving 8 bases not matched to a gene. The DNA for the CDR3 is TGTGCCAGTAGGCGGGAGGGCCTAGGCGCAGATACGCAGTATTTT. Its protein product is CASRREGLGADTQYF. The variable domain in full, with the rest retrieved from reference TRBV19 and TRBJ2-3, is DGGITQSPKYLFRKEGQNVTLSCEQNLNHDAMYWYRQDPGQGLRLIYYSQIVNDFQKGDIAEGYSVSREKKESFPLTVTSAQKNPTAFYLCASRREGLGADTQYFGPGTRLTVL.

This sequence joins TRBV12-3 or TRBV12-4 and TRBJ2-7; the match to TRBD1 covers 9 bases. The trim removed 4 bases at V and 6 bases at J, leaving 10 bases unmatched. The CDR3 runs to 15 residues. The CDR3 nucleotides read TGTGCCAGCAGTTATATACCGGGACAGGGTTCCGAGCAGTACTTC. It is translated as CASSYIPGQGSEQYF.

CDR3 in amino acids: CASSDRGADQPQHF. For the CDR3, the DNA is TGTGCCAGCAGTGACAGGGGTGCAGATCAGCCCCAGCATTTT. The rearrangement links TRBV12-3 or TRBV12-4 to TRBJ1-5; 8 bases match TRBD1. Germline trimming cut 5 bases from V and 5 bases from J; bases unmatched to any gene: 5. This CDR3 is 14 amino acids long.

This chain links TRBV4-2 with TRBJ2-5; 7 bases fit TRBD2. The ends lost 0 bases at V and 1 base at J; junction bases unmatched: 23. There are 22 residues in the CDR3. CDR1 is LGHNA and CDR2 is YNFKEQ in the germline V gene. The CDR3: CASSQDSGGRGRAVGLQETQYF. In nucleotides, the CDR3 is TGTGCCAGCAGCCAAGATTCCGGGGGTCGCGGGAGAGCGGTCGGACTCCAAGAGACCCAGTACTTC.

The chain links TRBV6-1 to TRBJ2-2, with D unclear. This CDR3 comprises 13 residues. V lost 6 bases and J lost 7, with 12 bases in between. The germline V gene encodes CDR1 MNHNS and CDR2 SASEGT. In DNA, the CDR3 is TGTGCCAGCAGCATAAAGGTGGTCGGGGAGCTGTTTTTT. Translating gives CASSIKVVGELFF.

The genes are TRBV11-2 and TRBJ2-5, with a possible D match to TRBD1 (6 bases). V gave up 6 bases and J gave up 11 bases, with 22 bases separating them. Germline assignment: CDR1 SGHAT and CDR2 FQNNGV. The CDR3 has 14 amino acids. The CDR3 coding sequence is TGTGCCAGCAGTTTTCCCAGGGGCGGACTTCCTCAGTACTTC. It encodes CASSFPRGGLPQYF.

The table lists this clonotype with many counts. The chain carries TRBV5-1 and TRBJ2-3; 12 bases align to TRBD2. V shed 5 bases and J 4 bases; nucleotides not matched to a gene: 17. The CDR3 is 19 residues long. Looked up from germline, CDR1 is SGHRS and CDR2 is YFSETQ. The CDR3 is CASSFYMTSGSLPPDTQYF. CDR3 nucleotide sequence: TGCGCCAGCAGTTTCTACATGACTAGCGGGAGTCTTCCTCCAGATACGCAGTATTTT.

This clonotype has a count of ten or more. V and J are TRBV12-3 or TRBV12-4 and TRBJ1-1; no firm D call. The CDR3 is 12 residues long. V lost 8 bases and J lost 1, with 8 bases in between. The CDR3 nucleotides read TGTGCCAGCGGGTTAGAGAACACTGAAGCTTTCTTT. Encoded protein: CASGLENTEAFF.

In this sample, this clonotype turned up many times. V gene TRBV7-2 combines with J gene TRBJ2-3; a possible D gene is TRBD1 (5 bases). This CDR3 region has 13 residues. In germline, CDR1 is SGHTA, CDR2 FQGNSA. V shed 0 bases and J shed 4 bases, with 5 bases lying between them. DNA of the CDR3: TGTGCCAGCAGCTTAGCCAGGGCAGATACGCAGTATTTT. Translating it yields CASSLARADTQYF.

This clonotype was observed many times. V usage is TRBV20-1 and J usage is TRBJ2-1; 8 bases align to TRBD2. The germline V gene has CDR1 DFQATT and CDR2 SNEGSKA (reference sequence). V dropped 0 bases and J dropped 7; count of bases not matched to a gene: 11. This CDR3 has 16 residues. The CDR3 DNA is TGCAGTGCTAGAGACCTCAATGAGCGGGAGAAAAATGAGCAGTTCTTC. Amino acid sequence: CSARDLNEREKNEQFF.

In this sample, this clonotype turned up many times. The chain recombines TRBV6-2 or TRBV6-3 with TRBJ2-1; D may match TRBD1 or TRBD2 (6 bases each). The germline V and J ends were trimmed by 5 bases and 0 bases, with 8 bases remaining between them. The CDR3 extends over 14 amino acids. Per germline, CDR1 MNHEY and CDR2 SVGEGT. In DNA, the CDR3 is TGTGCCAGCAGTAAGGGGGGCTCCTACAATGAGCAGTTCTTC. It translates to CASSKGGSYNEQFF.

This clonotype was observed many times. V usage is TRBV3-1 and J usage is TRBJ2-5; 11 nucleotides align to TRBD2. The CDR3 consists of 17 residues. Germline V CDR1 and CDR2: LGHDT, YNNKEL (reference sequence). V lost 4 bases to trimming and J lost 3 bases; unmatched junction nucleotides: 10. In nucleotides, the CDR3 is TGTGCCAGCAGCCCTCAACCCGGGACTAGCGGCAAAGAGACCCAGTACTTC. Translated, it gives CASSPQPGTSGKETQYF.

This clonotype was counted many times. V and J are TRBV6-2 or TRBV6-3 and TRBJ2-5; 8 bases match TRBD1. Trimming took 6 bases from V and 0 from J; bases not matched to a gene: 9. The CDR3 extends over 16 amino acids. CDR1 is MNHEY and CDR2 is SVGEGT in the germline V gene. CDR3 in DNA: TGTGCCAGCAGCCGACGGACAGGGAGAGACCAAGAGACCCAGTACTTC. It translates to CASSRRTGRDQETQYF.

This clonotype appeared many times. The chain couples TRBV6-1 to TRBJ2-1; 13 bases match TRBD2. The CDR3 consists of 20 residues. J gave up 3 bases and V 5 bases, and 16 bases lay outside the gene matches. Germline V gene lookup returns CDR1 MNHNS and CDR2 SASEGT. The CDR3 DNA follows: TGTGCCAGCAGTTCACACCAGACTAGCGGGAGGAGGCCCTACTACAATGAGCAGTTCTTC. Residues: CASSSHQTSGRRPYYNEQFF.

This clonotype has only a few counts. At one of its ends the junction is not consistent with the germline gene, which may arise from a read error. The rearrangement uses TRBV7-7 and TRBJ1-1; 7 bases line up with TRBD1. CDR1 and CDR2 from the germline V gene are SSHAT and FNYEAQ (reference sequence). The CDR3 is made up of 13 amino acids. DNA for the CDR3: TGTGCTAGCAGCAGGGGGTGGAACACTGAAGCTTTCTTT. It is translated as CASSRGWNTEAFF.

This clonotype turned up a few times. CDR3 coding DNA: TGCGCCAGCAGCCAAGAGCAGGGAAGACAGCCCCAGCATTTT. Protein product: CASSQEQGRQPQHF. The chain has TRBV4-3 and TRBJ1-5; possibly TRBD1 for D (5 bases). Germline loops: CDR1 LGHNA, CDR2 YSLEER. The CDR3 runs to 14 residues. The ends were cut back, 0 bases at V and 7 bases at J, with 10 bases in the middle.

The rearrangement uses TRBV6-2 or TRBV6-3 and TRBJ1-5, with D possibly TRBD1 on 5 matching bases. V shed 6 bases and J shed 6 bases, with 15 bases lying between them. The CDR3 runs to 14 residues. Germline lookup yields CDR1 MNHEY and CDR2 SVGEGT. The CDR3 DNA reads TGTGCCAGCAGCCACGGGGGAAGGAGTCAGCCCCAGCATTTT. Protein product: CASSHGGRSQPQHF.

In this sample, this clonotype turned up a few times. CDR3 protein: CASTEGDQETQYF. The CDR3 DNA follows: TGTGCCAGCACTGAGGGAGACCAAGAGACCCAGTACTTC. The chain joins TRBV6-2 or TRBV6-3 to TRBJ2-5, with D possibly being TRBD2 (5 bases). The CDR3 consists of 13 residues. V was clipped by 7 bases and J by 0 bases, with 9 bases between them. Germline V gene lookup returns CDR1 MNHEY and CDR2 SVGEGT.

This clonotype showed up many times. The rearrangement uses TRBV13 and TRBJ1-2; 8 nucleotides align to TRBD1. This CDR3 comprises 17 residues. CDR1 and CDR2 from the germline V gene are PRHDT and FYEKMQ (reference sequence). Trimming at V came to 5 bases and at J to 0 bases, leaving 11 bases not matched to a gene. CDR3 residues: CASSPGQGVKANYGYTF. DNA for the CDR3: TGTGCCAGCAGCCCCGGACAGGGAGTCAAAGCTAACTATGGCTACACCTTC.

This clonotype was observed at least ten times. J is TRBJ2-1 and V is TRBV27; a possible D gene is TRBD2 (7 bases). V was trimmed by 3 bases and J by 9 bases, leaving 15 bases between them. The CDR3 consists of 14 residues. Germline lookup yields CDR1 MNHEY and CDR2 SMNVEV (reference sequence). CDR3 loop: CASSFGIRGAEQFF. The CDR3 region has the DNA TGTGCCAGCAGTTTTGGTATTCGGGGGGCTGAGCAGTTCTTC.

The J gene is TRBJ2-7, the V gene TRBV28; a weak D match, TRBD1 (6 bases). CDR1 and CDR2 from the germline V gene are MDHEN and SYDVKM. The CDR3 spans 14 residues. Trimming stripped 6 bases from V and 0 bases from J, with 12 bases between. The CDR3 region has the DNA TGTGCCAGCAGCCTCCGGGACAACTCCTACGAGCAGTACTTC. It translates to CASSLRDNSYEQYF.

This clonotype has at least ten counts. V and J are TRBV5-1 and TRBJ1-5; D is perhaps TRBD1 (5 bases). The CDR3 consists of 12 residues. The ends were cut back, 7 bases at V and 5 bases at J, with 10 bases in the middle. Germline V gene sequence: CDR1 SGHRS, CDR2 YFSETQ. The CDR3 sequence: CASQGGDQPQHF. The CDR3 DNA reads as TGCGCCAGCCAGGGAGGGGATCAGCCCCAGCATTTT.

This clonotype was counted ten times or more. The chain recombines TRBV28 with TRBJ2-1, with a weak D call TRBD1 (6 bases). The CDR3 is 13 amino acids. V was pared by 6 bases and J by 9 bases, with 15 bases between. The V gene's germline CDR1 is MDHEN and CDR2 SYDVKM. The CDR3 region is CASRDRFFGEQFF. The CDR3 coding sequence is TGTGCCAGCAGAGACAGGTTCTTCGGTGAGCAGTTCTTC.

This clonotype was recorded many times. The V gene is TRBV20-1, the J gene TRBJ2-3; 7 bases are a match to TRBD2. In germline, CDR1 is DFQATT, CDR2 SNEGSKA (reference sequence). With V trimmed by 2 bases and J by 1 base, 3 bases remained unmatched. The CDR3 contains 14 residues. The CDR3: CSARSSGRTDTQYF. The DNA for the CDR3 is TGCAGTGCTAGATCTAGCGGACGCACAGATACGCAGTATTTT.